The 5 T cell receptor beta chains below all came from one sample that was sequenced in a study of cytomegalovirus exposure and HLA in healthy donors. It was with 60 Vbeta and 13 Jbeta primers that the PCR ran. This table comes from immunoSEQ multiplex PCR, and its TCRdb copy is limited to in-frame clones, with some not included. The repertoire holds some 120,000 clones, with 15% as singletons. The sequencing input was PBMCs. The receptors derive from a woman aged 18-30 years in good health and CMV-seronegative.

The CDR3 protein is CAWSSANTGELFF. CDR3 in DNA: TGTGCCTGGAGTTCAGCGAACACCGGGGAGCTGTTTTTT. V gene TRBV30 combines with J gene TRBJ2-2; D is unclear. CDR3 length: 13 residues. CDR1 GTSNPN and CDR2 SVGIG come from the germline V gene (reference sequence). V was cut by 2 bases and J by 0 bases, with 4 bases left in between.

In this sample, this clone is medium-sized. V usage is TRBV6-1 and J usage is TRBJ2-1; 11 bases align to TRBD2. After removal of 0 bases from V and 2 bases from J, the junction contained 0 bases not matched to a gene. Germline values: CDR1 MNHNS, CDR2 SASEGT. This CDR3 is built from 16 residues. The CDR3 sequence: CASSEASGGAYNEQFF. The CDR3 bases are TGTGCCAGCAGTGAAGCTAGCGGGGGGGCCTACAATGAGCAGTTCTTC.

This rearrangement joins TRBV15 to TRBJ2-3; 9 bases are shared with TRBD2. Germline loops: CDR1 LNHNV, CDR2 YYDKDF (reference sequence). The junction had 6 bases not matched to a gene; V was cut back by 3 bases and J by 5 bases. The CDR3 has 15 amino acids. The CDR3 sequence is CATSRVAGGGDTQYF. CDR3 sequence (DNA): TGTGCCACCAGCAGGGTGGCGGGGGGGGGAGATACGCAGTATTTT.

In its sample, this clone was seen a few times. V is TRBV5-1 and J is TRBJ2-1; a weak D match, TRBD2 (6 bases). V was shortened by 0 bases and J by 9 bases, with 19 bases between the two germline ends. Germline loops: CDR1 SGHRS, CDR2 YFSETQ. CDR3 size: 16 residues. The CDR3 DNA reads TGCGCCAGCAGCTTGGCGGACGGGGGAGGTGTGAGTGAGCAGTTCTTC. As protein: CASSLADGGGVSEQFF.

The chain is built from TRBV27 and TRBJ2-7, with 7 bases lining up with TRBD2. J was trimmed by 11 bases and V by 4 bases; bases with no gene match: 8. This CDR3 has 12 residues. Germline V CDR1 and CDR2: MNHEY, SMNVEV (reference sequence). CDR3 amino acids: CASSSLTGTKYF. The CDR3 nucleotides read TGTGCCAGCAGTTCCCTAACCGGGACTAAGTACTTC.